Shown below are 17 T cell receptor beta chains from a single sample sequenced in a study of PD-1 blockade in classical Hodgkin lymphoma. Time point: cycle 4 day 1 (C4D1), after 6 weeks of nivolumab. Following autologous stem cell transplantation, relapse occurred in every patient, and exposure to brentuximab vedotin varied. Clones were read by immunoSEQ multiplex PCR, and TCRdb kept only the in-frame ones, dropping some. The sample has tens of thousands of clones, approximately 80% seen once; the top ten hold approximately 18%. The sample consisted of peripheral blood mononuclear cells (PBMCs), taken before the fourth cycle of nivolumab. All receptors come from a human donor with classical Hodgkin lymphoma.

The chain uses TRBV7-3 and TRBJ2-7, with 7 bases fitting TRBD1. This CDR3 is 14 amino acids long. Germline values: CDR1 SGHTA, CDR2 FQGTGA. Trimming removed 5 bases from V and 3 bases from J; junction bases left unmatched: 7. The CDR3 protein is CASSPSRDSYEQYF. The DNA for the CDR3 is TGTGCCAGCAGCCCAAGCCGGGACAGCTACGAGCAGTACTTC.

The chain couples TRBV7-9 to TRBJ2-5; tentatively, D is TRBD2 (6 bases). The J call may not be correct, given that the DNA end is closer to TRBJ2-7. Germline CDR1 SEHNR, CDR2 FQNEAQ (reference sequence). This CDR3 is built from 13 residues. CDR3 sequence: CASSSWGVYEQYF. The CDR3 region has the DNA TGTGCCAGCAGCTCCTGGGGGGTCTACGAGCAGTACTTC.

This clone showed up just once. The V gene is TRBV6-1, the J gene TRBJ1-2, with 10 bases fitting TRBD1. Germline-derived CDR1 and CDR2 are MNHNS and SASEGT. V shed 6 bases, J shed 3 bases, and the junction held 1 base outside the gene matches. The CDR3 is made up of 13 amino acids. The CDR3 DNA sequence: TGTGCCAGCAGGACAGGGGGCTACTATGGCTACACCTTC. It codes for CASRTGGYYGYTF.

The genes are TRBV18 and TRBJ1-1; 8 nucleotides match TRBD1. The CDR3 has 14 residues. In germline, CDR1 is KGHSH, CDR2 LQKENI. Unmatched junction bases numbered 8, after V lost 6 bases and J lost 5 bases. As DNA, the CDR3 is TGTGCCAGCTCCGAACAGGGGGATGGGACTGAAGCTTTCTTT. Translated, it gives CASSEQGDGTEAFF.

The chain links TRBV4-2 to TRBJ1-1; D is unresolved. CDR3 length: 13 residues. Trimming shortened V by 0 bases and J by 11 bases, and 13 bases separated the two germline ends. Germline CDR1 reads LGHNA; CDR2 reads YNFKEQ. The CDR3, as DNA: TGTGCCAGCAGCCAAGATTACAACGGCCTTGCTTTCTTT. It translates to CASSQDYNGLAFF.

The V gene is TRBV2, the J gene TRBJ1-1; D unclear. The V and J ends lost 9 bases and 6 bases respectively, with 14 bases between them. The germline CDR1 and CDR2 sequences are SNHLY and FYNNEI. This CDR3 is built from 12 residues. CDR3 protein: CARSQRVAEAFF. For the CDR3, the DNA is TGTGCCAGAAGTCAGAGGGTCGCTGAAGCTTTCTTT.

To note about this clone: Its ends do not fully match the called genes, so a read error is possible. The CDR3 DNA is TGTGCCAGCAGTTACTCGGGGATGAACACTGAAGCTTTCTTT. Translating gives CASSYSGMNTEAFF. V usage is TRBV10-3 and J usage is TRBJ1-1, with D uncertain. Germline CDR1 reads ENHRY; CDR2 reads SYGVKD. The CDR3 totals 14 residues.

The chain uses TRBV14 and TRBJ2-7; D not certain. The germline CDR1 and CDR2 sequences are SGHDN and FVKESK. V lost 1 base to trimming and J lost 2 bases, with 12 bases between them. This CDR3 has 15 amino acids. This CDR3 reads CASSQVRDKPYEQYF. The CDR3 DNA is TGTGCCAGCAGCCAAGTCCGTGACAAGCCCTACGAGCAGTACTTC.

The chain recombines TRBV7-6 with TRBJ1-6, with D unclear. The CDR3 has 13 residues. Germline lookup yields CDR1 SGHVS and CDR2 FNYEAQ. V was pared by 0 bases and J by 10 bases, with 7 bases between. The DNA for the CDR3 is TGTGCCAGCAGCTTAGCATTCGGGTCACCCCTCCACTTT. It yields the protein CASSLAFGSPLHF.

This clone was seen only a few times. The genes are TRBV7-8 and TRBJ1-5; weak D call: TRBD1 (5 bases). The germline V gene has CDR1 SGHVS and CDR2 FQNEAQ. The CDR3 spans 16 residues. V dropped 3 bases and J dropped 4 bases, with 16 bases sitting between them. CDR3 amino acids: CASSFRREARNQPQHF. DNA for the CDR3: TGTGCCAGCAGCTTTCGCAGGGAGGCAAGAAATCAGCCCCAGCATTTT.

V usage is TRBV6-5 and J usage is TRBJ1-2, with no clear D. V lost 5 bases and J 4 bases, leaving 11 bases between the germline ends. This CDR3 has 13 amino acids. Germline CDR1 and CDR2: MNHEY and SVGAGI. The CDR3 region is CASSRTEAYGYTF. The CDR3 DNA reads as TGTGCCAGCAGTCGTACGGAAGCCTATGGCTACACCTTC.

J is TRBJ2-2 and V is TRBV11-2; D remains unclear. Between the trimmed V and J ends, which lost 1 base and 7 bases, there was a span of 10 bases. Germline CDR1 SGHAT, CDR2 FQNNGV. This CDR3 comprises 14 residues. CDR3 sequence: CASSLAMGVGELFF. CDR3 bases: TGTGCCAGCAGCTTAGCCATGGGTGTCGGGGAGCTGTTTTTT.

V gene TRBV2 combines with J gene TRBJ2-3, with no clear D. V was trimmed by 1 base and J by 11 bases, leaving 4 bases between them. The CDR3 covers 10 residues. Germline lookup yields CDR1 SNHLY and CDR2 FYNNEI. CDR3 sequence reads: CASSEGVQYF. As DNA, the CDR3 is TGTGCCAGCAGTGAAGGGGTGCAGTATTTT.

V is TRBV7-7 and J is TRBJ2-2; 7 bases agree with TRBD1. The V segment lost 6 bases and the J segment 2 bases; nucleotides outside the gene matches: 6. Germline loops: CDR1 SSHAT, CDR2 FNYEAQ (reference sequence). There are 15 residues in the CDR3. The CDR3 coding sequence is TGTGCCAGCAGACGCCTAGGGGGCAACACCGGGGAGCTGTTTTTT. Amino acid sequence: CASRRLGGNTGELFF.

The CDR3 coding sequence is TGTGCCAGTTCGGACAGGGGGCTCTCATATACGCAGTATTTT. Translation: CASSDRGLSYTQYF. The rearrangement uses TRBV6-1 and TRBJ2-3, with 11 bases that match TRBD1. Per the germline V gene, CDR1 is MNHNS and CDR2 is SASEGT. J lost 7 bases, V lost 9 bases, and 9 bases had no gene match. The CDR3 is 14 amino acids.

The chain uses TRBV6-5 and TRBJ2-3, with 7 bases that match TRBD2. CDR1 and CDR2 from the germline V gene are MNHEY and SVGAGI. The CDR3 is 15 residues long. The V segment lost 2 bases and the J segment 1 base; nucleotides outside the gene matches: 3. CDR3 loop: CASSYLAGGTDTQYF. Written as DNA, the CDR3 is TGTGCCAGCAGTTACCTCGCGGGGGGCACAGATACGCAGTATTTT.

The rearrangement links TRBV6-6 to TRBJ2-2, with no clear D. CDR3 length: 15 amino acids. The germline V gene encodes CDR1 MNHNY and CDR2 SVGAGI (reference sequence). The V end lost 4 bases, the J end lost 1 base, and 10 bases lay between the germline ends. CDR3 in DNA: TGTGCCAGCAGTTCGTCCAGGAAGAACACCGGGGAGCTGTTTTTT. Encoded protein: CASSSSRKNTGELFF.